The rows below give T cell receptor beta chains drawn from one sample of a study of identifying expanded T cells in peripheral blood. The repertoire was sequenced with immunoSEQ multiplex PCR; TCRdb's copy has only in-frame clones and lacks some. The table includes about 100,000 clones, 87% detected once. The sample comprised blood. All receptors come from a person aged 18 to 75 in good health. Both conserved end residues are part of each CDR3. Fields, in order: V gene, J gene, CDR3 protein.

>TRBV18|TRBJ2-6
CASSPPALGANVLTF
>TRBV6-5|TRBJ2-7
CASSPGPGQGRDF
>TRBV9|TRBJ2-7
CASSASGGRHEQYF
>TRBV7-2|TRBJ1-4
CASRARTGANEKLFF
>TRBV5-8|TRBJ1-1
CASSLGMNTEAFF
>TRBV6-5|TRBJ2-1
CASSYGTGGEQFF
>TRBV4-2|TRBJ2-2
CASSQSLTSNTGELFF
>TRBV19|TRBJ2-4
CATAKQGPEAKNIQYF
>TRBV30|TRBJ2-1
CAWSGTGEHEQFF
>TRBV6-5|TRBJ2-5
CASSLAGGSETQYF
>TRBV4-3|TRBJ1-4
CASSQDRTGVGEKLFF
>TRBV11-2|TRBJ2-1
CASSPGEWSLNEQFF
>TRBV5-5|TRBJ1-1
CASSPGRGNTEAFF
>TRBV9|TRBJ2-2
CASNPGGHMNTGELFF
>TRBV5-6|TRBJ2-4
CASSSRDGRWDIQYF
>TRBV7-9|TRBJ2-7
CASSFGGGGAYEQYF
>TRBV6-6|TRBJ1-2
CASSRSGQSNYGYTF
>TRBV5-1|TRBJ2-5
CASSLGVEETQYF
>TRBV5-1|TRBJ2-7
CASSWGRGGLREQYF
>TRBV6-4|TRBJ1-4
CASSSPLHATNEKLFF
>TRBV29-1|TRBJ2-5
CSVGVSGASETQYF
>TRBV29-1|TRBJ1-1
CSVEKNLEAFF
>TRBV7-2|TRBJ1-6
CASSLETRTLHF
>TRBV11-2|TRBJ2-5
CATQQGGGETQYF
>TRBV2|TRBJ1-6
CASTRQDRGLHF
>TRBV7-2|TRBJ1-6
CASSPGGDSPLHF
>TRBV5-1|TRBJ2-1
CASSLYTGTYNEQFF
>TRBV4-3|TRBJ2-7
CASRAQGSTESTYEQYF
>TRBV4-2|TRBJ2-2
CASSQVLRGGRETGELFF
>TRBV7-9|TRBJ2-3
CASSFRSQPPRDTQYF
>TRBV5-1|TRBJ1-2
CASSLQGDGYTF
>TRBV5-6|TRBJ2-5
CASSSIGGGVETQYF